The source of this T cell receptor (beta chain) is a study of chronic HIV infection and antiretroviral therapy. Trimming cost V 4 bases and J 6 bases, with 13 bases left between them. The CDR3 spans 14 residues. From germline, CDR1 is SNHLY and CDR2 FYNNEI. This clonotype was seen at least ten times. One entry per CDR3 protein, called by TCRdb with MiXCR from the 5' RACE reads. The top ten clones hold 2.9% of a sample with some 38,000 distinct CDR3 sequences, 7% to 10% of them seen once. The sequence was obtained from an adult who had HIV and had not received antiretroviral therapy, or was an uninfected healthy control (not recorded which). The chain joins TRBV2 to TRBJ2-1; D call uncertain. What was sequenced was peripheral blood. The CDR3 sequence: CASSADRTPNEQFF. The CDR3 nucleotides are TGTGCCAGCAGTGCCGACCGGACCCCCAATGAGCAGTTCTTC.